This T cell receptor (beta chain) appears in the sequencing data of a study of cytomegalovirus exposure and HLA in healthy donors. Study overall: Clustering assigned over 70% of the roughly 370 genotyped donors to the Caucasian-associated ancestry cluster.

The sample holds a few counts of this clone. The PCR contained 60 Vbeta and 13 Jbeta primers. This table comes from immunoSEQ multiplex PCR, and its TCRdb copy is limited to in-frame clones, with some not included. Here the sample spans a few hundred thousand clones, 65% to 80% being singletons. The CDR3 extends over 17 amino acids. From germline, CDR1 is SGDLS and CDR2 YYNGEE. The V gene end was trimmed by 0 bases and the J gene end by 1 base; junction bases not matched to a gene: 4. The sequenced sample consisted of PBMCs. This receptor was taken from a man in his forties in good health and CMV-seronegative. The chain has TRBV9 and TRBJ2-1; 10 nucleotides agree with TRBD1. This chain's CDR3 is CASSVGTGGGSYNEQFF. CDR3 bases: TGTGCCAGCAGCGTAGGGACAGGGGGTGGGTCCTACAATGAGCAGTTCTTC.